Listed here are 14 T cell receptor beta chains from one sample, sequenced in a study of human T cells and chemical hapten exposure. TCRdb re-derived calls from the RACE reads in MiXCR, one entry per CDR3 protein. The sample has about 120,000 distinct CDR3 sequences, around 11% seen once. Time point: patch test 3, about 24 weeks after DPC sensitization. The treatment is: therapeutic diphenylcyclopropenone sensitization with weekly scalp DPC. Sequencing was performed on whole blood, taken in connection with sensitization to the hapten diphenylcyclopropenone (DPC). Receptor source: a woman in her forties or fifties with alopecia areata. Some clones in this sample may be carry-over from other donors' samples.

This clonotype was counted only a few times. The genes are TRBV10-3 and TRBJ1-6, with 7 bases aligning to TRBD1. With 7 bases clipped from V and 5 bases from J, the junction kept 5 bases outside the gene matches. This CDR3 spans 14 amino acids. CDR1 and CDR2 (germline): ENHRY, SYGVKD. The chain's CDR3 is CAITLGQNNSPLHF. For the CDR3, the DNA is TGTGCCATCACCTTGGGACAGAATAATTCACCCCTCCACTTT.

This clonotype occurred a few times. The chain couples TRBV6-2 or TRBV6-3 to TRBJ2-3, with 9 bases lining up with TRBD2. The length of the CDR3 is 16 residues. The germline V gene encodes CDR1 MNHEY and CDR2 SVGEGT. The trim removed 2 bases at V and 2 bases at J, leaving 5 bases unmatched. CDR3 DNA sequence: TGTGCCAGCAGTTACGAAGGCGGGAGGGTCACAGATACGCAGTATTTT. Its translation is CASSYEGGRVTDTQYF.

This clonotype was observed a handful of times. For the CDR3, the DNA is TGTGCCAGCTCACCACGGGAGGGGGAAAAACTGTTTTTT. Its translation: CASSPREGEKLFF. The gene calls are TRBV18 and TRBJ1-4; possible D gene TRBD1, 5 bases. V lost 1 base to trimming and J lost 8 bases, with 8 bases between them. The CDR3 has 13 residues. CDR1 and CDR2 from the germline V gene are KGHSH and LQKENI. Full variable domain (outside the CDR3, taken from reference TRBV18 and TRBJ1-4): NAGVMQNPRHLVRRRGQEARLRCSPMKGHSHVYWYRQLPEEGLKFMVYLQKENIIDESGMPKERFSAEFPKEGPSILRIQQVVRGDSAAYFCASSPREGEKLFFGSGTQLSVL.

This clonotype was found a few times. CDR3 residues: CASSTGQGIPNTEAFF. CDR3 sequence (DNA): TGTGCCAGCAGTACAGGACAGGGGATACCGAACACTGAAGCTTTCTTT. This chain connects TRBV6-5 to TRBJ1-1; TRBD1 matches at 9 bases. CDR1 is MNHEY and CDR2 is SVGAGI in the germline V gene. V dropped 5 bases and J dropped 1; count of bases not matched to a gene: 8. The CDR3 totals 16 residues.

The V and J genes are TRBV27 and TRBJ2-1; D is unresolved. Germline lookup yields CDR1 MNHEY and CDR2 SMNVEV (reference sequence). The CDR3 is 11 amino acids. V lost 2 bases to trimming and J lost 11 bases, with 7 bases between them. CDR3 nucleotide sequence: TGTGCCAGCAGTTTAGGCGGTAAGCAGTTCTTC. This translates into CASSLGGKQFF.

The table lists this clonotype with many counts. CDR3 DNA: TGTGCCAGCAGTCTGGATAAAGCGGGACAGGGGGCAGGGGAGCAGTACTTC. Residues: CASSLDKAGQGAGEQYF. This chain connects TRBV12-3 or TRBV12-4 to TRBJ2-7, with 12 nucleotides matching TRBD1. Losses at the gene ends were 5 bases for V and 7 bases for J; bases not matched to a gene: 15. The length of the CDR3 is 17 residues.

DNA of the CDR3: TGTGCCAGCAGTTACGAACTCCCGAACACTGAAGCTTTCTTT. This encodes CASSYELPNTEAFF. V is TRBV6-6 and J is TRBJ1-1; D remains unclear. Germline CDR1 and CDR2: MNHNY and SVGAGI (reference sequence). This CDR3 comprises 14 residues. The V end was cut by 2 bases, the J end by 1 base, with 8 bases between.

The rearrangement uses TRBV11-2 and TRBJ1-1; D is ambiguous. The V end was cut by 3 bases, the J end by 6 bases, with 11 bases between. The CDR3 sequence is 13 residues long. Germline V gene lookup returns CDR1 SGHAT and CDR2 FQNNGV. The CDR3 sequence: CASSLSGVAEAFF. The CDR3 coding sequence is TGTGCCAGCAGCTTGTCGGGAGTCGCTGAAGCTTTCTTT.

The chain has TRBV7-6 and TRBJ1-5; no definite D call. V was trimmed by 5 bases and J by 4 bases, leaving 9 bases between them. Germline values: CDR1 SGHVS, CDR2 FNYEAQ. The CDR3 has 13 amino acids. Here the CDR3 reads CASSPEGNQPQHF. CDR3 nucleotide sequence: TGTGCCAGCAGCCCGGAAGGGAATCAGCCCCAGCATTTT.

This CDR3 reads CASSPDGLNQPQHF. The DNA of the CDR3 is TGTGCCAGCTCACCGGACGGCTTGAATCAGCCCCAGCATTTT. V and J are TRBV18 and TRBJ1-5, with D uncertain. Trimming took 3 bases from V and 4 from J, leaving 10 bases between them. CDR3 length: 14 amino acids. The germline V gene encodes CDR1 KGHSH and CDR2 LQKENI. Supplemented by reference TRBV18 and TRBJ1-5, the full variable domain reads NAGVMQNPRHLVRRRGQEARLRCSPMKGHSHVYWYRQLPEEGLKFMVYLQKENIIDESGMPKERFSAEFPKEGPSILRIQQVVRGDSAAYFCASSPDGLNQPQHFGDGTRLSIL.

J is TRBJ1-2 and V is TRBV28; a possible D gene is TRBD1 (5 bases). The CDR3 totals 13 residues. V gave up 3 bases and J gave up 3 bases, with 8 bases separating them. Germline V gene lookup returns CDR1 MDHEN and CDR2 SYDVKM. This CDR3 reads CASSFDSYYGYTF. The CDR3 DNA is TGTGCCAGCAGTTTCGACAGTTACTATGGCTACACCTTC.

Many counts were recorded for this clonotype. The V call is TRBV29-1, the J call TRBJ2-2, with D perhaps TRBD1 or TRBD2 (6 bases each). V was clipped by 5 bases and J by 0 bases, with 13 bases between them. This CDR3 is 15 amino acids long. CDR1 is SQVTM, CDR2 ANQGSEA, per germline. CDR3 coding DNA: TGCAGCGTTTCGCGGGGACACGCGAACACCGGGGAGCTGTTTTTT. Protein: CSVSRGHANTGELFF.

This clonotype appeared a few times. The chain employs TRBV10-2 and TRBJ1-1; D is uncertain. CDR3 length equals 11 residues. V lost 7 bases and J lost 4, with 7 bases in between. Germline V gene sequence: CDR1 WSHSY, CDR2 SAAADI. The CDR3 is CASTGATEAFF. In DNA, the CDR3 is TGCGCCAGCACCGGAGCCACTGAAGCTTTCTTT.

This clonotype occurred a few times. This sequence joins TRBV28 and TRBJ1-5; D is uncertain. The CDR3 is 14 residues long. Trimming stripped 2 bases from V and 6 bases from J, with 11 bases between. Germline assignment: CDR1 MDHEN and CDR2 SYDVKM. In nucleotides, the CDR3 is TGTGCCAGCAGTTTACGGCAGGCCCGTCAGCCCCAGCATTTT. Amino acids: CASSLRQARQPQHF. The whole variable domain, filled in from reference TRBV28 and TRBJ1-5, reads DVKVTQSSRYLVKRTGEKVFLECVQDMDHENMFWYRQDPGLGLRLIYFSYDVKMKEKGDIPEGYSVSREKKERFSLILESASTNQTSMYLCASSLRQARQPQHFGDGTRLSIL.